This T cell receptor beta chain was identified during a study of blood T cell repertoires in COVID-19. Across the whole study: Italy, Spain and the United States were the sources of the convalescent and acute COVID-19 samples. PBMCs, B-cell-depleted T cells, or T cells provided the cDNA or gDNA that made up the material.

V was pared by 3 bases and J by 4 bases, with 13 bases between. This CDR3 is built from 14 residues. CDR1 is SGHNT, CDR2 YYREEE, per germline (reference sequence). In the source study's methods: Reference gene primer amplification in the assay estimated nucleated cell counts. Using immunoSEQ multiplex PCR, the repertoire was profiled, and TCRdb retains in-frame clones only, with some absent. Clonal size and the V and J genes are those of that table, whereas D and trimming came from the DNA. The data show 80,000 to 100,000 clones, 70% to 80% seen once. The clonotype comes from a man in his 70s with acute or convalescent COVID-19. The rearrangement links TRBV5-4 to TRBJ1-2; TRBD1 might be the D (6 bases). What was sequenced was peripheral blood. Here the CDR3 reads CASSSTDSPYGYTF. CDR3 nucleotides: TGTGCCAGCAGCTCGACGGACAGCCCCTATGGCTACACCTTC.